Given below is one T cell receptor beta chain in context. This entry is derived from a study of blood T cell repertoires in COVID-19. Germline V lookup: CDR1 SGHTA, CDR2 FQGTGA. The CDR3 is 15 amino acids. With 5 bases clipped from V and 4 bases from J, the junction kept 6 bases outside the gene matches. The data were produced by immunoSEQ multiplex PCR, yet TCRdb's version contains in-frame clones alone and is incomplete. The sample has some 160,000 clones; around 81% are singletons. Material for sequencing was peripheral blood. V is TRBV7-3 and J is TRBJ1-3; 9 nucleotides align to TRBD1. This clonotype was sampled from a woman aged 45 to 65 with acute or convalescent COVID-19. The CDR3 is CASSTDGTGGNTIYF. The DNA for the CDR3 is TGTGCCAGCAGCACCGATGGGACAGGGGGAAACACCATATATTTT.